The 27 T cell receptor beta chains in this list originate from one sample, sequenced in a study of T cells in tumors after PD-1 blockade. Here immunoSEQ multiplex PCR was the method, and the copy in TCRdb shows in-frame clones only, minus some. The sample holds 50,000 to 75,000 clones, approximately 79% seen once. Material: PBMCs, obtained after anti-PD-1 treatment. The receptor source for this set is a human donor with basal cell carcinoma.

This chain connects TRBV12-1 to TRBJ1-2; TRBD1 reflects the table's D call only, with no check against the DNA. TRBV12-1 constitutes a pseudogene. The CDR3 has 16 amino acids. The CDR3 coding sequence is TGTGCCAGCAGCTTTGTCGGACAGGGGAAGTTTTATGGCTACACCTTC. This translates into CASSFVGQGKFYGYTF.

Only one count was recorded for this clone. The rearrangement uses TRBV28 and TRBJ1-2, with 7 bases matching TRBD1. J was trimmed by 2 bases and V by 1 base; bases with no gene match: 4. Germline lookup yields CDR1 MDHEN and CDR2 SYDVKM. The CDR3 extends over 15 amino acids. DNA of the CDR3: TGTGCCAGCAGTTTATTCCCAGGGGGAAACTATGGCTACACCTTC. The encoded protein is CASSLFPGGNYGYTF.

The chain combines TRBV28 with TRBJ2-7, with 7 bases that match TRBD2. The length of the CDR3 is 15 residues. The germline V gene has CDR1 MDHEN and CDR2 SYDVKM. The J segment lost 3 bases and the V segment lost 6 bases, leaving 11 bases of the junction unmatched. The DNA of the CDR3 is TGTGCCAGCAGGACCGGGACTAACCATGTCTACGAGCAGTACTTC. Protein product: CASRTGTNHVYEQYF.

V usage is TRBV25-1 and J usage is TRBJ2-1; D perhaps matches TRBD1 (6 bases). Trimming removed 5 bases at V and 0 bases at J, with 17 bases between. Looked up from germline, CDR1 is MGHDK and CDR2 is SYGVNS. This CDR3 region has 17 residues. In DNA, the CDR3 is TGTGCCAGCAGTCCTTCGGACACAGGGAGCTCCTACAATGAGCAGTTCTTC. Protein: CASSPSDTGSSYNEQFF.

This chain links TRBV19 with TRBJ2-3; no clear D gene. Germline V gene lookup returns CDR1 LNHDA and CDR2 SQIVND (reference sequence). The V and J ends lost 5 bases and 3 bases respectively, with 15 bases between them. The CDR3 is made up of 15 amino acids. The CDR3 DNA follows: TGTGCCAGTAGTGTTCAAGTATCCCAAACAGATACGCAGTATTTT. This codes for CASSVQVSQTDTQYF.

The chain combines TRBV6-5 with TRBJ2-7, with 11 bases matching TRBD1. CDR1 is MNHEY, CDR2 SVGAGI, per germline. J was trimmed by 5 bases and V by 5 bases; bases with no gene match: 8. The CDR3 has 15 amino acids. The CDR3 DNA reads as TGTGCCAGCAGTCCAAGGAGGACAGGGGGCCACGAGCAGTACTTC. It translates to CASSPRRTGGHEQYF.

V gene TRBV7-9 combines with J gene TRBJ2-2; D may be TRBD1 (7 bases). CDR3 length: 17 residues. Trimming stripped 5 bases from V and 7 bases from J, with 23 bases between. The germline gives CDR1 SEHNR, CDR2 FQNEAQ (reference sequence). DNA of the CDR3: TGTGCCAGCAGCCCGGTTCCACAGGGGTGGAGGGACGGGGAGCTGTTTTTT. Amino acid sequence: CASSPVPQGWRDGELFF.

The V gene is TRBV19, the J gene TRBJ1-1; D not resolved. Germline CDR1 and CDR2: LNHDA and SQIVND (reference sequence). Trimming cost V 6 bases and J 0 bases, with 8 bases left between them. The CDR3 runs to 13 residues. DNA for the CDR3: TGTGCCAGTAGCCTTCATATGAACACTGAAGCTTTCTTT. Protein: CASSLHMNTEAFF. Supplemented by reference TRBV19 and TRBJ1-1, the full variable domain reads DGGITQSPKYLFRKEGQNVTLSCEQNLNHDAMYWYRQDPGQGLRLIYYSQIVNDFQKGDIAEGYSVSREKKESFPLTVTSAQKNPTAFYLCASSLHMNTEAFFGQGTRLTVV.

The chain employs TRBV6-5 and TRBJ1-2; D not certain. The CDR3 loop spans 13 amino acids. Trimming removed 0 bases from V and 2 bases from J, with 4 bases in between. Germline lookup yields CDR1 MNHEY and CDR2 SVGAGI. The CDR3 protein is CASSYSNNYGYTF. CDR3 bases: TGTGCCAGCAGTTACTCGAACAACTATGGCTACACCTTC.

The chain employs TRBV5-8 and TRBJ2-5; D is ambiguous. The CDR3 consists of 13 residues. Trimming shortened V by 0 bases and J by 0 bases, and 3 bases separated the two germline ends. The germline V gene has CDR1 SGHTS and CDR2 YDEGEE. CDR3 in DNA: TGTGCCAGCAGCTTGGGGGACCAAGAGACCCAGTACTTC. It is translated as CASSLGDQETQYF.

The V and J genes are TRBV5-1 and TRBJ2-7, with 8 bases lining up with TRBD1. The CDR3 covers 16 residues. In germline, CDR1 is SGHRS, CDR2 YFSETQ. Germline trimming cut 0 bases from V and 2 bases from J; bases unmatched to any gene: 7. Here the CDR3 DNA reads TGCGCCAGCAGCTTGGATTCTGGGGGACAGGCCTACGAGCAGTACTTC. Protein product: CASSLDSGGQAYEQYF.

This chain connects TRBV18 to TRBJ2-4; tentatively, D is TRBD1 (6 bases). Trimming took off 4 bases at V and 7 bases at J, with 11 bases between the two ends. The CDR3 has 13 residues. Germline assignment: CDR1 KGHSH and CDR2 LQKENI. The CDR3 coding sequence is TGTGCCAGCTCACAGGGGGAGCGGAACATTCAGTACTTC. As protein: CASSQGERNIQYF.

The chain's CDR3 is CASSPQEGSGANVLTF. The CDR3 nucleotides read TGTGCCAGCTCACCCCAGGAGGGCTCTGGGGCCAACGTCCTGACTTTC. The genes are TRBV18 and TRBJ2-6; D may be TRBD2 (6 bases). V lost 3 bases and J lost 0, with 9 bases in between. CDR3 length: 16 residues. CDR1 and CDR2 from the germline V gene are KGHSH and LQKENI. Drawing the rest from reference TRBV18 and TRBJ2-6, the complete variable domain is NAGVMQNPRHLVRRRGQEARLRCSPMKGHSHVYWYRQLPEEGLKFMVYLQKENIIDESGMPKERFSAEFPKEGPSILRIQQVVRGDSAAYFCASSPQEGSGANVLTFGAGSRLTVL.

The gene calls are TRBV14 and TRBJ1-5; 7 nucleotides match TRBD1. This CDR3 contains 13 residues. CDR1 SGHDN and CDR2 FVKESK come from the germline V gene. V dropped 4 bases and J dropped 5; count of bases not matched to a gene: 2. In DNA form, the CDR3 reads TGTGCCAGCAGCCGGGACAGTGATCAGCCCCAGCATTTT. Translating gives CASSRDSDQPQHF.

This sequence joins TRBV29-1 and TRBJ1-5; D is ambiguous. The V end was cut by 2 bases, the J end by 6 bases, with 11 bases between. The CDR3 contains 13 residues. The germline gives CDR1 SQVTM, CDR2 ANQGSEA. The CDR3: CSVEIRHGQPQHF. The DNA for the CDR3 is TGCAGCGTTGAAATACGGCACGGTCAGCCCCAGCATTTT.

The chain joins TRBV3-1 (or the pseudogene TRBV3-2) to TRBJ1-2; the D is unclear. CDR1 LGHDT and CDR2 YNNKEL come from the germline V gene (reference sequence). Between the trimmed V and J ends, which lost 0 bases and 3 bases, there was a span of 8 bases. The CDR3 covers 14 residues. The CDR3 here is CASSQDADYYGYTF. The DNA of the CDR3 is TGTGCCAGCAGCCAAGACGCGGACTACTATGGCTACACCTTC.

The chain has TRBV7-8 and TRBJ1-1; TRBD1 matches 7 bases. V was pared by 8 bases and J by 4 bases, with 7 bases of the junction left unmatched. The CDR3 is made up of 13 amino acids. Germline CDR1 and CDR2: SGHVS and FQNEAQ. As DNA, the CDR3 is TGTGCCAGCCAAAGGACAGGTTCCACTGAAGCTTTCTTT. Its protein is CASQRTGSTEAFF.

The chain uses TRBV19 and TRBJ1-2, with D perhaps matching TRBD1 (5 bases). CDR3 length: 14 residues. Trimming pared 0 bases from V and 7 bases from J, leaving 12 bases between. Germline CDR1 and CDR2: LNHDA and SQIVND (reference sequence). CDR3: CASSIDRRGGGYTF. CDR3 nucleotide sequence: TGTGCCAGTAGTATAGATCGAAGGGGCGGTGGCTACACCTTC.

The chain joins TRBV30 to TRBJ1-3; D gene uncertain. The ends were cut back, 7 bases at V and 5 bases at J, with 9 bases in the middle. Germline-derived CDR1 and CDR2 are GTSNPN and SVGIG (reference sequence). The CDR3 is made up of 11 amino acids. CDR3 bases: TGTGCCTCTTCAGATCGAAACACCATATATTTT. Protein: CASSDRNTIYF.

V is TRBV10-2 and J is TRBJ2-7; D ambiguous. This CDR3 has 11 amino acids. CDR1 is WSHSY and CDR2 is SAAADI in the germline V gene. V lost 4 bases and J lost 3, with 4 bases in between. Written as DNA, the CDR3 is TGCGCCAGCAGTGTGAGCTACGAGCAGTACTTC. This encodes CASSVSYEQYF.

The chain uses TRBV3-1 (or the pseudogene TRBV3-2) and TRBJ2-7; TRBD1 aligns across 10 bases. CDR3 length: 16 amino acids. Germline assignment: CDR1 LGHDT and CDR2 YNNKEL (reference sequence). V lost 3 bases to trimming and J lost 0 bases; unmatched junction nucleotides: 5. CDR3 in DNA: TGTGCCAGCAGCCAGGCCGGGACAGGGGTCTCCTACGAGCAGTACTTC. It yields the protein CASSQAGTGVSYEQYF.

The chain combines TRBV7-2 with TRBJ2-1; TRBD2 agrees at 9 bases. CDR1 and CDR2 from the germline V gene are SGHTA and FQGNSA. The length of the CDR3 is 15 residues. Germline trimming cut 5 bases from V and 7 bases from J; bases unmatched to any gene: 9. The CDR3 coding sequence is TGTGCCAGCAGCAGAACTAGCGGGCACGGGAATGAGCAGTTCTTC. Its translation is CASSRTSGHGNEQFF.

V is TRBV7-9 and J is TRBJ2-2; no reliable D call. Germline loops: CDR1 SEHNR, CDR2 FQNEAQ (reference sequence). The V and J ends lost 3 bases and 4 bases respectively, with 9 bases between them. The CDR3 is 14 amino acids. The CDR3 sequence: CASSFETGTGELFF. The CDR3 coding sequence is TGTGCCAGCAGCTTTGAGACGGGCACCGGGGAGCTGTTTTTT.

The chain joins TRBV5-4 to TRBJ1-1; 7 bases are a match to TRBD1. Trimming removed 7 bases from V and 3 bases from J; junction bases left unmatched: 9. Germline values: CDR1 SGHNT, CDR2 YYREEE (reference sequence). The CDR3 spans 14 residues. The CDR3 protein is CASHANRGYTEAFF. DNA of the CDR3: TGTGCCAGCCATGCTAACAGGGGTTACACTGAAGCTTTCTTT.

The chain couples TRBV6-6 to TRBJ2-5, with D tentatively TRBD1 or TRBD2 (5 bases each). Per the germline V gene, CDR1 is MNHNY and CDR2 is SVGAGI (reference sequence). V was shortened by 8 bases and J by 3 bases, with 10 bases between the two germline ends. The CDR3 loop spans 12 amino acids. The CDR3 region is CASAGTKETQYF. DNA for the CDR3: TGTGCCAGCGCCGGGACGAAAGAGACCCAGTACTTC.

V and J are TRBV21-1 and TRBJ2-3. TRBV21-1 is a documented pseudogene. The length of the CDR3 is 15 residues. This chain's CDR3 is CASSKSGRAGDTQYF. The CDR3 DNA sequence: TGTGCCAGCAGCAAATCTGGCAGGGCGGGAGATACGCAGTATTTT.

The V call is TRBV3-1 (or the pseudogene TRBV3-2), the J call TRBJ1-1, with D perhaps TRBD1 (6 bases). The germline gives CDR1 LGHDT, CDR2 YNNKEL (reference sequence). The CDR3 runs to 14 residues. V was pared by 7 bases and J by 1 base, with 13 bases between. The CDR3 coding sequence is TGTGCCAGCACTAAGGGGACATCGAACACTGAAGCTTTCTTT. This translates into CASTKGTSNTEAFF.